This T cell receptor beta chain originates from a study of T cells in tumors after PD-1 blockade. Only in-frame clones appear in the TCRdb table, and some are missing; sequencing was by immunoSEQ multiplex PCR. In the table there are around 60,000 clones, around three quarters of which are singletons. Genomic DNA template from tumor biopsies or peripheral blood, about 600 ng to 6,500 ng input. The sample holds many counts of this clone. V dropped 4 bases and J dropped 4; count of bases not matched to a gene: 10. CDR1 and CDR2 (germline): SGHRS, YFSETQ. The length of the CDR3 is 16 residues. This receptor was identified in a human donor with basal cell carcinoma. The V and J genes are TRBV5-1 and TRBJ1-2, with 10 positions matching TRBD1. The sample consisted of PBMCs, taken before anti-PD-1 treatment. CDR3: CASSPSRQGAGYGYTF. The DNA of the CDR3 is TGCGCCAGCAGCCCCTCCCGACAGGGGGCAGGCTATGGCTACACCTTC.